A selection of T cell receptor beta chains follows, all from one sample in a study of long-term antiretroviral therapy in people with HIV. Assay: immunoSEQ multiplex PCR; the TCRdb copy retains only in-frame clones and omits some. The data hold 35,000 or so clones, with roughly 94% observed a single time. The source material was unsorted PBMCs, sampled 4.1 years after starting antiretroviral therapy. Receptor source: a woman aged 45-60 years with HIV. The CDR3 runs from the conserved cysteine through the conserved F or W. A D gene is named only where the DNA matches it firmly. Size values are once, few and many counts, or a class for expanded clones, and some rows have none.

D | J | V | size | CDR3 | DNA
TRBD2 | TRBJ2-3 | TRBV7-9 | . | CASSFYGGAGDTQYF | TGTGCCAGCAGCTTTTACGGGGGGGCCGGAGATACGCAGTATTTT
. | TRBJ2-7 | TRBV5-8 | . | CASSFTGYEQYF | TGTGCCAGCAGCTTTACGGGCTACGAGCAGTACTTC
TRBD2 | TRBJ2-3 | TRBV5-6 | few | CASSSQAGGYTDTQYF | TGTGCCAGCAGCTCGCAAGCGGGGGGATACACAGATACGCAGTATTTT
TRBD1 | TRBJ1-2 | TRBV7-8 | . | CASSFGQDSYGYTF | TGTGCCAGCAGCTTCGGACAGGATAGCTATGGCTACACCTTC
TRBD2 | TRBJ2-5 | TRBV5-6 | . | CASSLAVAGVGTQYF | TGTGCCAGCAGCCTGGCGGTAGCGGGAGTTGGGACCCAGTACTTC
. | TRBJ1-3 | TRBV27 | . | CASSLPRGGNTIYF | TGTGCCAGCAGTTTACCACGAGGTGGAAACACCATATATTTT
. | TRBJ2-6 | TRBV7-3 | . | CASSGGPLSGANVLTF | TGTGCCAGCAGCGGGGGCCCACTTTCTGGGGCCAACGTCCTGACTTTC
. | TRBJ1-6 | TRBV19 | once | CASSILSGTANSPLHF | TGTGCCAGTAGTATCTTATCCGGGACGGCAAATTCACCCCTCCACTTT
. | TRBJ2-2 | TRBV6-5 | . | CASSSATGELFF | TGTGCCAGCAGTTCGGCCACCGGGGAGCTGTTTTTT
. | TRBJ1-1 | TRBV5-1 | few | CASSLGLTPGSEAFF | TGCGCCAGCAGCTTGGGGCTTACCCCGGGCTCCGAAGCTTTCTTT
TRBD1 | TRBJ2-7 | TRBV6-5 | . | CASSLRDRGLHEQYF | TGTGCCAGCAGCCTCCGGGACAGGGGGCTTCACGAGCAGTACTTC
TRBD1 | TRBJ1-2 | TRBV6-5 | . | CASSVSRTGNGYTF | TGTGCCAGCAGCGTGAGTAGGACAGGGAACGGCTACACCTTC
TRBD2 | TRBJ2-1 | TRBV9 | . | CASSAGHSGRYNEQFF | TGTGCCAGCAGCGCCGGGCATAGCGGGCGGTACAATGAGCAGTTCTTC
TRBD1 | TRBJ1-2 | TRBV11-2 | . | CASSPRGDREYGYTF | TGTGCCAGCAGCCCGAGGGGAGACAGGGAATATGGCTACACCTTC
. | TRBJ2-7 | TRBV11-2 | . | CASSLVRVGSGEQYF | TGTGCCAGCAGCTTAGTTCGGGTGGGGTCTGGCGAGCAGTACTTC
TRBD1 | TRBJ1-4 | TRBV30 | . | CAWSPLTGLNEKLFF | TGTGCCTGGAGTCCGCTGACAGGGCTGAATGAAAAACTGTTTTTT
. | TRBJ2-7 | TRBV9 | . | CASSVGPSGATEQYF | TGTGCCAGCAGCGTAGGCCCTTCGGGGGCGACCGAGCAGTACTTC
. | TRBJ1-1 | TRBV7-9 | . | CASTLLRDNTEAFF | TGTGCCAGCACCCTCTTGAGAGATAACACTGAAGCTTTCTTT
. | TRBJ1-1 | TRBV6-5 | . | CASSLQGGTEAFF | TGTGCCAGCAGTTTACAGGGAGGGACAGAAGCTTTCTTT
. | TRBJ1-2 | TRBV10-3 | . | CAISESGRDGYTF | TGTGCCATCAGTGAGTCTGGGAGGGATGGCTACACCTTC
TRBD2 | TRBJ2-1 | TRBV2 | . | CASSVAGGSANEQFF | TGTGCCAGCAGTGTAGCGGGGGGCAGCGCCAATGAGCAGTTCTTC
. | TRBJ1-4 | TRBV4-1 | . | CASSQPGRGGEKLFF | TGCGCCAGCAGCCAGCCAGGGAGGGGAGGTGAAAAACTGTTTTTT
. | TRBJ2-3 | TRBV10-3 | . | CASSPNTDTQYF | TGTGCCTCAAGCCCCAACACAGATACGCAGTATTTT
. | TRBJ1-5 | TRBV30 | once | CAWSVSRNQPQHF | TGTGCCTGGAGTGTAAGCAGAAATCAGCCCCAGCATTTT
. | TRBJ2-1 | TRBV5-1 | . | CASSLTGSLYNEQFF | TGCGCCAGCAGCTTGACAGGATCCCTCTACAATGAGCAGTTCTTC
. | TRBJ2-1 | TRBV5-5 | . | CASSAKGLNSYNEQFF | TGTGCCAGCAGCGCGAAGGGACTCAACTCCTACAATGAGCAGTTCTTC
. | TRBJ2-7 | TRBV7-2 | . | CASSLVSVWQGGEQYF | TGTGCCAGCAGCTTAGTATCGGTATGGCAGGGAGGTGAGCAGTACTTC
. | TRBJ1-6 | TRBV19 | . | CASSLDRSSYNSPLHF | TGTGCCAGTAGTCTCGACAGGAGCTCCTATAATTCACCCCTCCACTTT
TRBD1 | TRBJ2-7 | TRBV5-4 | . | CASSLAVTGAVEQYF | TGTGCCAGCAGCTTGGCGGTGACAGGGGCGGTGGAGCAGTACTTC
. | TRBJ1-6 | TRBV10-2 | once | CASSESGGIGYNSPLHF | TGCGCCAGCAGTGAGTCAGGGGGTATCGGGTATAATTCACCCCTCCACTTT
TRBD2 | TRBJ2-1 | TRBV6-4 | once | CASSQIGTRSGNEQFF | TGTGCCAGCAGTCAGATCGGGACTAGGAGCGGCAATGAGCAGTTCTTC
. | TRBJ1-5 | TRBV30 | . | CAWSVSGYQPQHF | TGTGCCTGGAGCGTTTCGGGGTATCAGCCCCAGCATTTT
TRBD1 | TRBJ2-6 | TRBV19 | . | CASRDRGFSGANVLTF | TGTGCCAGTAGGGACAGGGGTTTCTCTGGGGCCAACGTCCTGACTTTC
. | TRBJ1-1 | TRBV9 | . | CASSEQDTEAFF | TGTGCCAGCAGCGAACAAGACACTGAAGCTTTCTTT
. | TRBJ2-2 | TRBV9 | . | CASRAGFPGTGELFF | TGTGCCAGCAGGGCAGGATTTCCGGGCACCGGGGAGCTGTTTTTT
TRBD1 | TRBJ2-7 | TRBV6-5 | . | CASSLTGARTSYEQYF | TGTGCCAGCAGTTTGACAGGGGCCAGGACCTCCTACGAGCAGTACTTC
TRBD1 | TRBJ1-5 | TRBV19 | . | CASTGQAGNQPQHF | TGTGCCAGTACGGGACAGGCGGGCAATCAGCCCCAGCATTTT
. | TRBJ2-7 | TRBV10-1 | few | CASSAWKGEQYF | TGCGCCAGCAGTGCATGGAAGGGCGAGCAGTACTTC